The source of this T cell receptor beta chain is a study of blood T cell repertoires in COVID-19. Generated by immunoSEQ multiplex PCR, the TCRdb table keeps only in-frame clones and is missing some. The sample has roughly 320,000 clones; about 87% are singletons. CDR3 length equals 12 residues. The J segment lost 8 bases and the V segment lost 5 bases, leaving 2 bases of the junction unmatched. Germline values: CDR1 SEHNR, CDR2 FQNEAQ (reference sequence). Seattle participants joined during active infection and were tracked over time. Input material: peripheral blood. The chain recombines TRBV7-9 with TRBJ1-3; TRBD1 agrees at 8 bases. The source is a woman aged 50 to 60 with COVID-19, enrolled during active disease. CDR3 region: CASSRQGYTIYF. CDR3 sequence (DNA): TGTGCCAGCAGCCGACAGGGGTACACCATATATTTT.